Included here is one T cell receptor (beta chain) sequence, with context. Its antigen remains unknown. The sample is drawn from a study of cytomegalovirus exposure and HLA in healthy donors. Study findings and constraints: Later analysis showed most CMV-associated TCR beta chains appearing HLA-restricted. It was reported that the classifier diagnosed cytomegalovirus status with high specificity and sensitivity in both the original and validation cohorts. Reports indicate that TCR beta sequences accurately predicted the HLA-A and HLA-B alleles of most subjects.

Researchers ran the PCR with 60 Vbeta and 13 Jbeta primers. Profiled with immunoSEQ multiplex PCR; TCRdb holds only in-frame clones, not every one. The data contain 150,000 to 200,000 clones, roughly 70% of them singletons. The V gene's germline CDR1 is SNHLY and CDR2 FYNNEI. V lost 0 bases and J lost 5, with 7 bases in between. The CDR3 consists of 13 residues. The sequencing input was PBMCs. The gene calls are TRBV2 and TRBJ1-1; no clear D gene. The TCR was taken from a woman younger than 45 in good health and CMV-seronegative. CDR3 amino acids: CASSEASFTEAFF. CDR3 in DNA: TGTGCCAGCAGTGAAGCGTCCTTTACTGAAGCTTTCTTT. The full variable domain, in which reference TRBV2 and TRBJ1-1 provide the parts outside the CDR3, is EPEVTQTPSHQVTQMGQEVILRCVPISNHLYFYWYRQILGQKVEFLVSFYNNEISEKSEIFDDQFSVERPDGSNFTLKIRSTKLEDSAMYFCASSEASFTEAFFGQGTRLTVV.